The entry that follows covers one TCR beta chain sequence. Its antigen is not identified. Sequencing was performed with immunoSEQ multiplex PCR; in TCRdb, only in-frame clones are kept and a portion is missing. The table lists 800,000 or so clones, 90% to 98% of them singletons. Cells designated naive CD8 were CD45RO-negative and were positively selected for CCR7, with terminally differentiated effector memory CD45RA+ cells excluded. This CDR3 has 15 amino acids. The V gene end was trimmed by 3 bases and the J gene end by 4 bases; junction bases not matched to a gene: 6. Germline V lookup: CDR1 LNHDA, CDR2 SQIVND (reference sequence). This sample stems from a study of shared clonotypes between healthy human individuals. As for the study in general: The donors, two women and a few men, were aged 18 to 49. Plates per donor: three CD4 naive, three CD4 memory, two CD8 naive, one CD8 memory.

Broader study findings: Sampling involved blood alone; tissue repertoires likely differ.

The sequenced sample was naive CD8+ T cells sorted from blood. This sequence was found in a man aged 25-40 years in good health. The chain has TRBV19 and TRBJ1-3; 7 nucleotides align to TRBD1. This chain's CDR3 is CASSITGAPGNTIYF. The CDR3 DNA sequence: TGTGCCAGTAGTATCACAGGGGCTCCCGGAAACACCATATATTTT.